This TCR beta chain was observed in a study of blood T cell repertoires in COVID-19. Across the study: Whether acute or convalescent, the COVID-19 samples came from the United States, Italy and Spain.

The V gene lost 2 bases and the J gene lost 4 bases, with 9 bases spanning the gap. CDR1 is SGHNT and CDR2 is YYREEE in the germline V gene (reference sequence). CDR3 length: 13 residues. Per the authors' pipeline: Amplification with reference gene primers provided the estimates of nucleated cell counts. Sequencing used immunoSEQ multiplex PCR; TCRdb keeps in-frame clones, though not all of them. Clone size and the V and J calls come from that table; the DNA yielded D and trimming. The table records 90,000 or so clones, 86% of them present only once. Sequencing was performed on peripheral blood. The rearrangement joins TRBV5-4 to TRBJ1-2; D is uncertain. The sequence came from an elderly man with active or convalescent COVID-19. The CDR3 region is CASSFPDSYGYTF. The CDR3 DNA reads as TGTGCCAGCAGCTTCCCAGATTCCTATGGCTACACCTTC.